A single sample gave rise to the 14 T cell receptor beta chains below, sequenced in a study of blood T cell repertoires in COVID-19. The table came from immunoSEQ multiplex PCR; TCRdb's copy has only in-frame clones and leaves some out. The sample includes a few hundred thousand clones, about 88% seen only once; the top ten take over 2%. Source material: PBMCs or T cells enriched from blood (not recorded which). These receptors were taken from a woman aged 55-69 years in a cohort exposed to, infected with or recovered from COVID-19 (not recorded which).

The chain recombines TRBV7-3 with TRBJ2-7, with 10 bases lining up with TRBD2. Trimming removed 4 bases from V and 3 bases from J; junction bases left unmatched: 6. Germline loops: CDR1 SGHTA, CDR2 FQGTGA. The length of the CDR3 is 15 residues. Written as DNA, the CDR3 is TGTGCCAGCAGCTCAGGGACTAGCGTAAACTACGAGCAGTACTTC. Translation: CASSSGTSVNYEQYF. The whole variable domain, remainder taken from reference TRBV7-3 and TRBJ2-7, is GAGVSQTPSNKVTEKGKYVELRCDPISGHTALYWYRQSLGQGPEFLIYFQGTGAADDSGLPNDRFFAVRPEGSVSTLKIQRTERGDSAVYLCASSSGTSVNYEQYFGPGTRLTVT.

The chain combines TRBV19 with TRBJ1-3; D remains unclear. This CDR3 is built from 14 residues. Germline lookup yields CDR1 LNHDA and CDR2 SQIVND (reference sequence). V was trimmed by 3 bases and J by 2 bases, leaving 8 bases between them. The CDR3 region has the DNA TGTGCCAGTAGTATCGGAGATCCTGGAAACACCATATATTTT. As protein: CASSIGDPGNTIYF.

This chain links TRBV11-3 with TRBJ1-1; possibly TRBD1 for D (5 bases). This CDR3 has 13 amino acids. Germline-derived CDR1 and CDR2 are SGHNT and YENEEA. The V gene lost 3 bases and the J gene lost 1 base, with 6 bases spanning the gap. CDR3 sequence: CASSFQGNTEAFF. CDR3 bases: TGTGCCAGCAGCTTTCAGGGGAACACTGAAGCTTTCTTT.

The V gene is TRBV12-3 or TRBV12-4, the J gene TRBJ1-1; no clear D gene. Trimming shortened V by 3 bases and J by 1 base, and 6 bases separated the two germline ends. This CDR3 comprises 13 residues. DNA for the CDR3: TGTGCCAGCAGTTTGGAGAAGAACACTGAAGCTTTCTTT. Its protein product is CASSLEKNTEAFF.

This chain connects TRBV28 to TRBJ1-2; tentative D call: TRBD1 (5 bases). CDR1 and CDR2 (germline): MDHEN, SYDVKM. This CDR3 has 12 residues. The V end was cut by 6 bases, the J end by 11 bases, with 16 bases between. The CDR3 is CASRGGLYAYTF. As DNA, the CDR3 is TGTGCCAGCAGGGGGGGACTCTATGCTTACACCTTC.

This clone has only one observation. The V call is TRBV3-1 (or the pseudogene TRBV3-2), the J call TRBJ2-2; 10 bases fit TRBD2. Germline trimming cut 0 bases from V and 7 bases from J; bases unmatched to any gene: 5. This CDR3 region has 16 residues. The V gene's germline CDR1 is LGHDT and CDR2 YNNKEL (reference sequence). In nucleotides, the CDR3 is TGTGCCAGCAGCCAAGACTATCTAGCGGGAGTCGGGGAGCTGTTTTTT. As protein: CASSQDYLAGVGELFF.

This sequence joins TRBV6-5 and TRBJ1-1; D might be TRBD1 (6 bases). The CDR3 is 16 residues long. The germline V gene has CDR1 MNHEY and CDR2 SVGAGI. The V end lost 0 bases, the J end lost 5 bases, and 16 bases lay between the germline ends. CDR3 amino acids: CASSYSGRGWRTEAFF. CDR3 DNA sequence: TGTGCCAGCAGTTACTCTGGCAGGGGTTGGAGGACTGAAGCTTTCTTT.

This chain uses TRBV7-9 with TRBJ1-1; D possibly corresponds to TRBD1 (5 bases). The germline V gene encodes CDR1 SEHNR and CDR2 FQNEAQ (reference sequence). The length of the CDR3 is 13 residues. V gave up 3 bases and J gave up 6 bases, with 11 bases separating them. CDR3 loop: CASSLGGAAEAFF. The CDR3 bases are TGTGCCAGCAGCTTGGGGGGAGCGGCTGAAGCTTTCTTT.

The chain uses TRBV7-8 and TRBJ2-3, with 12 nucleotides matching TRBD2. From germline, CDR1 is SGHVS and CDR2 FQNEAQ. J lost 1 base, V lost 5 bases, and 13 bases had no gene match. The CDR3 loop spans 19 amino acids. CDR3 DNA sequence: TGTGCCAGCAGCCCTAGCCCGACTAGCGGGAGTTTGGGCACAGATACGCAGTATTTT. Its translation: CASSPSPTSGSLGTDTQYF.

J is TRBJ2-1 and V is TRBV7-2; D is unclear. This CDR3 comprises 14 residues. Trimming left V 5 bases short and J 4 bases short, with 12 bases between. CDR1 and CDR2 from the germline V gene are SGHTA and FQGNSA. The CDR3 spells CASSPRVSYNEQFF. CDR3 DNA: TGTGCCAGCAGCCCTCGGGTTAGTTACAATGAGCAGTTCTTC.

The chain has TRBV4-3 and TRBJ2-1; D possibly corresponds to TRBD1 (5 bases). V lost 1 base, J lost 1 base, and 8 bases lay in between. This CDR3 has 15 residues. CDR1 LGHNA and CDR2 YSLEER come from the germline V gene. CDR3 in amino acids: CASSQGTRSYNEQFF. Written as DNA, the CDR3 is TGCGCCAGCAGCCAAGGGACACGATCCTACAATGAGCAGTTCTTC.

This chain connects TRBV5-1 to TRBJ2-2; 10 bases are shared with TRBD2. Trimming removed 6 bases from V and 4 bases from J; junction bases left unmatched: 3. Germline V gene sequence: CDR1 SGHRS, CDR2 YFSETQ. This CDR3 spans 14 amino acids. CDR3 residues: CASNSGRSTGELFF. CDR3 nucleotides: TGCGCCAGCAATAGCGGGAGGAGCACCGGGGAGCTGTTTTTT.

The chain uses TRBV3-1 (or the pseudogene TRBV3-2) and TRBJ1-2; possibly TRBD1 for D (6 bases). With 3 bases removed from V and 4 bases from J, the gap between germline ends came to 9 bases. Germline CDR1 reads LGHDT; CDR2 reads YNNKEL (reference sequence). The CDR3 is 13 residues long. The CDR3 DNA reads TGTGCCAGCAGCCACGGACAGAGCTATGGCTACACCTTC. It yields the protein CASSHGQSYGYTF.

This chain links TRBV19 with TRBJ2-2; 9 nucleotides match TRBD2. Germline CDR1 is LNHDA and CDR2 is SQIVND (reference sequence). The junction had 4 bases not matched to a gene; V was cut back by 4 bases and J by 1 base. This CDR3 has 16 residues. The CDR3 nucleotides are TGTGCCAGTAGTAAAGGAGCGGGAGGGAACACCGGGGAGCTGTTTTTT. This translates into CASSKGAGGNTGELFF.